There are a few counts of the clone carrying this T cell receptor beta chain. Its antigen is unknown. This specimen belongs to a study of blood T cells in healthy people across ages. General study points: Long-lived and aged donors differed, with more naive CD4+ cells and higher diversity in the long-lived. Estimated diversity that came from one million T cells was considered an underestimate.

The CDR3 totals 19 residues. Deletions cut 0 bases from V and 3 bases from J, with 24 bases between. Germline V gene data show CDR1 as DFQATT and CDR2 as SNEGSKA (reference sequence). Combining a sample-barcoded 5' primer with a J-beta primer mix, a second PCR ran for roughly 7 to 12 cycles. TCRdb ran MiXCR on the 5' RACE reads and lists one entry per CDR3 protein. The sample consists of approximately 1.5 million distinct CDR3 sequences, about 42% of them appearing once. The sequence derives from a woman under 30 in good health. The V call is TRBV20-1, the J call TRBJ1-5; TRBD1 is a possible D gene (5 bases). Sequencing was carried out using blood. CDR3 bases: TGCAGTGCTAGAGATAGCGGGCCTTTGGGGGGAGCCTACAATCAGCCCCAGCATTTT. It codes for CSARDSGPLGGAYNQPQHF.